This T cell receptor beta chain emerged from a study of T cells after yellow fever vaccination. This clonotype was seen more than once but under ten times. What it binds is not known. Regarding the study as a whole: From the bulk population, abundant clonotypes could contaminate and appear within FACS-sorted repertoires. It was a weaker secondary response, yet one that peaked faster, at day 5 versus 15.

CDR1 and CDR2 (germline): KGHDR, SFDVKD. Trimming took 4 bases from V and 5 from J, leaving 16 bases between them. The CDR3 totals 15 residues. TCRdb recomputed calls from the 5' RACE reads with MiXCR, one row per CDR3 protein. The sample lists 350,000 to 450,000 distinct CDR3 sequences, about 6% seen once, with approximately 16% in the top ten. The specimen comprised PBMCs, sampled 5 days after the yellow fever booster vaccination. The receptor was derived from a man under 40 who received the YFV17D yellow fever vaccine. This chain links TRBV24-1 with TRBJ2-5; perhaps D is TRBD1 or TRBD2 (5 bases each). The CDR3 is CATSEPGTTVETQYF. CDR3 sequence (DNA): TGTGCCACCAGTGAACCCGGGACGACCGTCGAGACCCAGTACTTC.